The T cell receptor beta chain described here comes from a study of T cells in Graves' hyperthyroidism and ophthalmopathy. The source material, RNA transcripts, was used to amplify TCR beta CDR3 regions. HTBI primers were used for first-round RT-PCR of the TCR CDR3. TCRdb processed the multiplex PCR reads anew with MiXCR; each CDR3 protein has one entry. Of 620,000 or so distinct CDR3 sequences in the sample, approximately 14% were seen once. Uncontrolled infection, other autoimmune disease, pregnancy or lactation disqualified patients from enrolment. This clonotype turned up a few times. This CDR3 is built from 17 residues. CDR1 LGHNA and CDR2 YSLEER come from the germline V gene. Trimming took off 0 bases at V and 1 base at J, with 14 bases between the two ends.

The chain uses TRBV4-3 and TRBJ2-3; no definite D call. The origin of this receptor is a woman in her forties or fifties with Graves' ophthalmopathy. Sequencing was done on a sample of blood. DNA for the CDR3: TGCGCCAGCAGCCAAGAAAGTTTCATTGTGGGCACAGATACGCAGTATTTT. It translates to CASSQESFIVGTDTQYF.